This T cell receptor beta chain was sequenced for a study of blood T cell repertoires in COVID-19. Germline CDR1 reads KGHSH; CDR2 reads LQKENI. This CDR3 comprises 14 residues. The V and J ends lost 0 bases and 4 bases, in that order; junction bases with no gene match: 2. TCRdb's copy holds only in-frame clones and misses some; the assay was immunoSEQ multiplex PCR. Among about 200,000 clones listed, over 65% were seen once. The chain carries TRBV18 and TRBJ1-1; 7 bases match TRBD1. The receptor was isolated from a person aged 65 to 79 with COVID-19, enrolled during active disease. Sequenced: peripheral blood. The CDR3 reads CASSPPQGGTEAFF. CDR3 DNA sequence: TGTGCCAGCTCACCACCGCAGGGGGGCACTGAAGCTTTCTTT.